Listed below are T cell receptor beta chains from one sample, sequenced in a study of T cell changes during pregnancy in multiple sclerosis. Data came from immunoSEQ multiplex PCR; TCRdb stores just in-frame clones and leaves some out. This sample has around 80,000 clones, with 94% found just once. This sample comprised peripheral blood, obtained in the second trimester of pregnancy. These receptor sequences come from a female donor in good health, enrolled as a control in a pregnancy study. CDR3s include the opening cysteine and the closing phenylalanine or tryptophan. The D gene is left open where the match is weak. Clone size, where shown, is once, few, many, or a class for clones that have expanded.

-,TRBV9,TRBD1,TRBJ1-1,CASSETGTDTEAFF,TGTGCCAGCAGCGAGACAGGGACCGACACTGAAGCTTTCTTT
few,TRBV7-7,-,TRBJ2-7,CASSPRLYEQYF,TGTGCCAGCAGCCCCAGACTCTACGAGCAGTACTTC
few,TRBV2,-,TRBJ1-1,CASSWTAIEAFF,TGTGCCAGCAGCTGGACAGCAATTGAAGCTTTCTTT
-,TRBV28,TRBD2,TRBJ2-1,CASSLASGGDNEQFF,TGTGCCAGCAGTTTAGCTAGCGGGGGGGACAATGAGCAGTTCTTC
once,TRBV10-3,-,TRBJ2-2,CAISDGSGSGELFF,TGTGCCATCAGTGACGGGAGTGGAAGCGGGGAGCTGTTTTTT
-,TRBV6-5,TRBD1,TRBJ1-2,CASSPMGTGNYGYTF,TGTGCCAGCAGTCCCATGGGGACAGGGAACTATGGCTACACCTTC
-,TRBV18,-,TRBJ2-6,CASSPRVVTGANVLTF,TGTGCCAGCTCACCCCGGGTGGTGACCGGGGCCAACGTCCTGACTTTC
-,TRBV25-1,TRBD2,TRBJ2-5,CASSDPPSGQETQYF,TGTGCCAGCAGTGACCCCCCTAGCGGCCAAGAGACCCAGTACTTC
-,TRBV28,TRBD1,TRBJ2-3,CASSRLLGGGTDTQYF,TGTGCCAGCAGTCGACTCCTAGGGGGCGGGACAGATACGCAGTATTTT
-,TRBV6-6,-,TRBJ1-5,CASRKTGTNQPQHF,TGTGCCAGCAGAAAGACAGGAACCAATCAGCCCCAGCATTTT
-,TRBV27,TRBD2,TRBJ2-2,CASSFSGRSGELFF,TGTGCCAGCAGTTTTAGCGGGCGATCCGGGGAGCTGTTTTTT
-,TRBV19,-,TRBJ1-1,CASSEEELHPNTEAFF,TGTGCCAGTAGTGAGGAGGAGCTCCACCCGAACACTGAAGCTTTCTTT
-,TRBV19,TRBD2,TRBJ2-3,CASSLAGAGTDTQYF,TGTGCCAGTAGTCTGGCGGGAGCCGGCACAGATACGCAGTATTTT
-,TRBV28,-,TRBJ1-5,CASHTGGGNQPQHF,TGTGCCAGCCATACGGGGGGGGGAAATCAGCCCCAGCATTTT
-,TRBV7-2,-,TRBJ1-5,CASSLAPTGNQPQHF,TGTGCCAGCAGCTTAGCCCCAACGGGCAATCAGCCCCAGCATTTT
-,TRBV11-2,-,TRBJ1-2,CASSLRGYGYTF,TGTGCCAGCAGCTTAAGAGGCTATGGCTACACCTTC
-,TRBV5-1,TRBD1,TRBJ2-7,CASSLVRQGFGSYEQYF,TGCGCCAGCAGCTTGGTACGACAGGGGTTCGGGTCCTACGAGCAGTACTTC
-,TRBV5-1,TRBD1,TRBJ2-7,CASSPGDSLYEQYF,TGCGCCAGCAGCCCCGGGGACAGCCTCTACGAGCAGTACTTC
-,TRBV5-4,TRBD1,TRBJ2-3,CASSPGTGTSVPTDTQYF,TGTGCCAGCAGCCCCGGGACAGGAACTTCGGTTCCCACAGATACGCAGTATTTT
once,TRBV4-2,TRBD2,TRBJ2-3,CASSQGSGDTDTQYF,TGTGCCAGCAGCCAAGGCAGCGGGGACACAGATACGCAGTATTTT
-,TRBV15,TRBD1,TRBJ2-7,CATSRETGGSYEQYF,TGTGCCACCAGCAGAGAGACAGGGGGTTCCTACGAGCAGTACTTC
-,TRBV28,-,TRBJ2-7,CASFGQNSYEQYF,TGTGCCAGCTTTGGACAGAACTCCTACGAGCAGTACTTC
-,TRBV27,-,TRBJ2-2,CASGQNTGELFF,TGTGCCAGCGGACAGAACACCGGGGAGCTGTTTTTT
-,TRBV11-2,-,TRBJ1-3,CASTTGGSGNTIYF,TGTGCCAGCACCACAGGTGGATCTGGAAACACCATATATTTT
-,TRBV28,-,TRBJ1-3,CASSRGGVSGNTIYF,TGTGCCAGCAGTCGAGGGGGAGTCTCTGGAAACACCATATATTTT
-,TRBV9,TRBD2,TRBJ2-2,CASSVGAGVETGELFF,TGTGCCAGCAGCGTAGGGGCGGGAGTGGAGACCGGGGAGCTGTTTTTT
-,TRBV5-4,-,TRBJ2-7,CASSLDLYYEQYF,TGTGCCAGCAGCTTGGATCTCTACTACGAGCAGTACTTC
-,TRBV28,TRBD2,TRBJ2-3,CASSSGTSGRDTQYF,TGTGCCAGCAGTTCCGGGACTAGCGGGAGAGATACGCAGTATTTT
-,TRBV7-9,-,TRBJ2-5,CASSERRVAETQETQYF,TGTGCCAGCAGCGAAAGGCGCGTAGCGGAGACTCAAGAGACCCAGTACTTC
-,TRBV28,TRBD2,TRBJ2-1,CASSQRHGRAGEAGEQFF,TGTGCCAGCAGTCAACGACACGGGAGGGCGGGAGAGGCAGGTGAGCAGTTCTTC
-,TRBV5-4,TRBD2,TRBJ2-7,CASSLREGAGQYF,TGTGCCAGCAGCTTGAGGGAGGGCGCGGGGCAGTACTTC
-,TRBV9,-,TRBJ2-1,CASSVDGAASSYNEQFF,TGTGCCAGCAGCGTCGATGGAGCAGCGTCTTCCTACAATGAGCAGTTCTTC
-,TRBV4-1,-,TRBJ1-1,CASSQGPREGTEAFF,TGCGCCAGCAGCCAAGGACCCCGGGAGGGCACTGAAGCTTTCTTT
-,TRBV27,-,TRBJ1-5,CASRALVSQPQHF,TGTGCCAGCAGGGCCCTGGTGTCTCAGCCCCAGCATTTT
-,TRBV11-1,TRBD2,TRBJ2-7,CASSLAGLADYEQYF,TGTGCCAGCAGCTTAGCGGGGCTAGCGGACTACGAGCAGTACTTC
-,TRBV28,-,TRBJ1-2,CASSPGGEADGYTF,TGTGCCAGCAGTCCCGGCGGGGAGGCGGATGGCTACACCTTC
-,TRBV5-1,TRBD1,TRBJ1-2,CASSLGQGDYGYTF,TGCGCCAGCAGCTTGGGACAGGGGGACTATGGCTACACCTTC
-,TRBV11-2,-,TRBJ1-1,CASSSPPGSEAFF,TGTGCCAGCAGCAGTCCACCGGGGAGTGAAGCTTTCTTT
once,TRBV19,-,TRBJ1-5,CASSITRASNQPQHF,TGTGCCAGTAGTATAACCAGGGCCAGCAATCAGCCCCAGCATTTT
-,TRBV19,-,TRBJ2-2,CASSIARGRTGELFF,TGTGCCAGTAGTATAGCCAGGGGTAGAACCGGGGAGCTGTTTTTT
-,TRBV5-6,TRBD1,TRBJ2-7,CASRSGQGAFYEQYF,TGTGCCAGCAGATCCGGACAGGGGGCTTTTTACGAGCAGTACTTC
-,TRBV27,-,TRBJ2-5,CASSRERRETQYF,TGTGCCAGCAGTCGGGAGCGGCGGGAGACCCAGTACTTC
-,TRBV7-2,-,TRBJ1-4,CASSWGDRRKLFF,TGTGCCAGCAGCTGGGGCGACAGGCGTAAACTGTTTTTT
once,TRBV28,-,TRBJ2-7,CASRGTGGVYEQYF,TGTGCCAGCAGGGGTACAGGGGGGGTCTACGAGCAGTACTTC
-,TRBV6-5,TRBD1,TRBJ1-2,CASRDPGQGSYGYTF,TGTGCCAGCAGAGATCCGGGACAGGGATCCTATGGCTACACCTTC
few,TRBV2,-,TRBJ1-3,CASSAQDRTGNTIYF,TGTGCCAGCAGTGCACAAGACAGGACTGGAAACACCATATATTTT
-,TRBV18,TRBD1,TRBJ1-1,CASSLGQDTEAFF,TGTGCCAGCTCATTGGGACAGGACACTGAAGCTTTCTTT
-,TRBV5-6,TRBD2,TRBJ2-6,CASSPGLAGVPGANVLTF,TGTGCCAGCAGCCCCGGACTAGCGGGGGTTCCTGGGGCCAACGTCCTGACTTTC
-,TRBV27,TRBD1,TRBJ2-3,CASSLLGTGADTQYF,TGTGCCAGCAGTTTACTGGGGACAGGGGCAGATACGCAGTATTTT
once,TRBV5-1,TRBD1,TRBJ2-7,CASSSTTGTGLGEQYF,TGCGCCAGCAGCTCAACAACCGGGACAGGGTTGGGCGAGCAGTACTTC
-,TRBV2,-,TRBJ1-1,CASSDEYGTEAFF,TGTGCCAGCAGTGATGAGTATGGCACTGAAGCTTTCTTT
-,TRBV27,TRBD1,TRBJ1-2,CASSSPGQGDYGYTF,TGTGCCAGCAGTTCGCCGGGACAGGGGGACTATGGCTACACCTTC
-,TRBV18,TRBD1,TRBJ2-7,CASSPPLGTGPREQYF,TGTGCCAGCTCACCACCATTAGGGACAGGGCCTAGAGAGCAGTACTTC